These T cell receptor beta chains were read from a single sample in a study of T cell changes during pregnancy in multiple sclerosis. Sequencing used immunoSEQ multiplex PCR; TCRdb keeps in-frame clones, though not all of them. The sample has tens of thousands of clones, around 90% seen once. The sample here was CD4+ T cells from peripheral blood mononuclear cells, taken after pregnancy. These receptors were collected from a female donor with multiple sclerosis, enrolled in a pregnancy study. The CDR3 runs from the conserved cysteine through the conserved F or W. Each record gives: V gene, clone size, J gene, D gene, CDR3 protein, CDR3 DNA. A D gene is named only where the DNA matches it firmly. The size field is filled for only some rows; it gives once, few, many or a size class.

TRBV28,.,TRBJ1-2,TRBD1,CASSEPGTGGFGYTF,TGTGCCAGCAGCGAACCCGGGACAGGGGGCTTTGGCTACACCTTC
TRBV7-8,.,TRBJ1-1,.,CASSRRDSYTEAFF,TGTGCCAGCAGCCGCCGAGACAGTTACACTGAAGCTTTCTTT
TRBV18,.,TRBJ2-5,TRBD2,CASSPATSGGMVETQYF,TGTGCCAGCTCACCCGCGACTAGCGGGGGGATGGTTGAGACCCAGTACTTC
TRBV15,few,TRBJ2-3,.,CATSRSRDTQYF,TGTGCCACCAGCAGAAGCCGAGATACGCAGTATTTT
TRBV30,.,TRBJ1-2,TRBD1,CAWRTRGQGYTF,TGTGCCTGGAGGACCAGGGGGCAAGGCTACACCTTC
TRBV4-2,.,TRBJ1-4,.,CASSQKAGVGEKLFF,TGTGCCAGCAGCCAAAAAGCCGGGGTCGGGGAAAAACTGTTTTTT
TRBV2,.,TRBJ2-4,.,CASGLAKNIQYF,TGTGCCAGCGGACTAGCCAAAAACATTCAGTACTTC
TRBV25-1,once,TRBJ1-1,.,CASSESAGGDTEAFF,TGTGCCAGCAGTGAATCAGCAGGAGGGGACACTGAAGCTTTCTTT
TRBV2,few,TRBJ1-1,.,CASSTGGGTEAFF,TGTGCCAGCAGTACCGGGGGGGGGACTGAAGCTTTCTTT
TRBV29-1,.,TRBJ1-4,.,CSVQDSLATNEKLFF,TGCAGCGTTCAGGACAGCCTTGCAACTAATGAAAAACTGTTTTTT
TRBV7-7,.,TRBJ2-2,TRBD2,CASSSLAGNTGELFF,TGTGCTAGCAGCTCACTAGCGGGGAACACCGGGGAGCTGTTTTTT
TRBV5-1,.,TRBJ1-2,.,CASSLAIGGGRGYTF,TGCGCCAGCAGCTTGGCCATCGGCGGGGGTCGTGGCTACACCTTC
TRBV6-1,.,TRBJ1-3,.,CASSARVGNTIYF,TGTGCCTCCTCAGCCAGGGTGGGAAACACCATATATTTT
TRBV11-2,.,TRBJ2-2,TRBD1,CASNPRWGQGNTGELFF,TGTGCCAGCAACCCGCGGTGGGGACAGGGGAACACCGGGGAGCTGTTTTTT
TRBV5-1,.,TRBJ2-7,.,CASSLGPGVHEQYF,TGCGCCAGCAGCTTGGGCCCGGGTGTCCACGAGCAGTACTTC
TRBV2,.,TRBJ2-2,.,CASLAGNTGELFF,TGTGCCAGCCTGGCAGGGAACACCGGGGAGCTGTTTTTT
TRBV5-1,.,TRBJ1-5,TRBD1,CASSLGDSVGQPQHF,TGCGCCAGCAGCCTGGGGGACAGTGTAGGCCAGCCCCAGCATTTT
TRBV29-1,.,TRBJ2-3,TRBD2,CSVAGLAGGGDTQYF,TGCAGCGTTGCGGGACTAGCGGGGGGGGGAGATACGCAGTATTTT
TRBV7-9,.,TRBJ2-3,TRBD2,CASSQREGTDTQYF,TGTGCCAGCAGCCAGCGGGAGGGAACAGATACGCAGTATTTT
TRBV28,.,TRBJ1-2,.,CASSLGGGGNRRYTF,TGTGCCAGCAGTTTAGGCGGGGGTGGTAATAGGCGCTACACCTTC
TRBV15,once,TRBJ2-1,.,CATSRGQGAYNEQFF,TGTGCCACCAGCAGAGGCCAGGGTGCCTACAATGAGCAGTTCTTC
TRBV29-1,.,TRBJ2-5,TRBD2,CSVSGGALGETQYF,TGCAGCGTTAGCGGGGGGGCATTAGGAGAGACCCAGTACTTC
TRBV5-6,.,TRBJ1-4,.,CASTRGATNEKLFF,TGTGCCAGCACCCGGGGAGCAACTAATGAAAAACTGTTTTTT
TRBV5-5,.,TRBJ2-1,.,CASSLFDRRNEQFF,TGTGCCAGCAGCTTGTTCGACAGGCGGAATGAGCAGTTCTTC
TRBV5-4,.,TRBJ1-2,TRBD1,CASSLDRGNYGYTF,TGTGCCAGCAGCTTGGACAGGGGCAACTATGGCTACACCTTC
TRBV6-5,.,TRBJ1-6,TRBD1,CASSYLGQGNSPLHF,TGTGCCAGCAGTTACTTAGGACAGGGGAATTCACCCCTCCACTTT
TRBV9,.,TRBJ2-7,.,CASSPESLPVPYEQYF,TGTGCCAGCAGCCCCGAAAGCCTACCTGTACCCTACGAGCAGTACTTC
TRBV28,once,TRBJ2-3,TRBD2,CASSFLGGGGTDTQYF,TGTGCCAGCAGTTTCCTTGGCGGGGGGGGCACAGATACGCAGTATTTT
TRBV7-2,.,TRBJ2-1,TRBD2,CASSLAGGTKQFF,TGTGCCAGCAGCTTAGCGGGGGGGACCAAGCAGTTCTTC
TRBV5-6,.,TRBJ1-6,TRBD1,CASSEGQGYTNSPLHF,TGTGCCAGCAGCGAGGGACAGGGGTACACCAATTCACCCCTCCACTTT
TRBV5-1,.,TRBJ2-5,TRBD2,CASSLGPSGEQETQYF,TGCGCCAGCAGCTTGGGTCCTAGCGGGGAGCAAGAGACCCAGTACTTC
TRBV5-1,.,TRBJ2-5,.,CASSLGPGQETQYF,TGCGCCAGCAGCTTGGGGCCAGGCCAAGAGACCCAGTACTTC
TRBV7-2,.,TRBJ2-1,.,CASSLASSSYNEQFF,TGTGCCAGCAGCCTGGCATCAAGCTCCTACAATGAGCAGTTCTTC
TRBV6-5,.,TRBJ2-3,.,CASRTTRTTDTQYF,TGTGCCAGCAGGACAACAAGAACGACAGATACGCAGTATTTT
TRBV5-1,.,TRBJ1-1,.,CASSFTGVNTEAFF,TGCGCCAGCAGCTTTACCGGGGTGAACACTGAAGCTTTCTTT
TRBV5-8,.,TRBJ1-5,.,CASSLPGGFDQPQHF,TGTGCCAGCAGCCTTCCCGGGGGGTTCGATCAGCCCCAGCATTTT
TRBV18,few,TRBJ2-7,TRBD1,CASSPPTGGYEQYF,TGTGCCAGCTCACCCCCGACAGGGGGCTACGAGCAGTACTTC
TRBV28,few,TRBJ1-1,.,CASSLSPGKWKNTEAFF,TGTGCCAGCAGTTTAAGTCCGGGGAAATGGAAGAACACTGAAGCTTTCTTT
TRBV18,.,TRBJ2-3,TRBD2,CASSPGGGEPTQYF,TGTGCCAGCTCACCTGGCGGGGGGGAACCTACGCAGTATTTT
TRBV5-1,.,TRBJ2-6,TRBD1,CATSTGASSGANVLTF,TGCGCCACCTCGACAGGGGCTAGCTCTGGGGCCAACGTCCTGACTTTC
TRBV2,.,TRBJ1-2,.,CASSEDHLNYGYTF,TGTGCCAGCAGTGAAGACCACTTGAACTATGGCTACACCTTC
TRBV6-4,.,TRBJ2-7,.,CASSDWRGGEQYF,TGTGCCAGCAGTGATTGGAGGGGAGGCGAGCAGTACTTC
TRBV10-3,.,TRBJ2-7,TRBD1,CATSDRFPYEQYF,TGTGCCACCTCGGACAGGTTCCCCTACGAGCAGTACTTC
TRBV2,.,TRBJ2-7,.,CASSPRPMGTYEQYF,TGTGCCAGCAGCCCCAGGCCGATGGGTACCTACGAGCAGTACTTC
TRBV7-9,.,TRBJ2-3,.,CASSLILSGYADTQYF,TGTGCCAGCAGCTTAATACTTTCGGGGTACGCAGATACGCAGTATTTT
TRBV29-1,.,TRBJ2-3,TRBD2,CSVESGRDSHKRIAQYF,TGCAGCGTTGAATCTGGGAGGGACTCCCACAAGCGGATTGCGCAGTATTTT
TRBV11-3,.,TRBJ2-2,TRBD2,CASSPLAGVNTGELFF,TGTGCCAGCAGCCCGCTAGCGGGGGTCAACACCGGGGAGCTGTTTTTT
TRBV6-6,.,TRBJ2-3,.,CATVPRELVDTQYF,TGTGCCACCGTGCCGAGGGAGCTGGTGGATACGCAGTATTTT
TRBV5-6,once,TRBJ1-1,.,CASSLGTEGTEAFF,TGTGCCAGCAGCTTGGGCACGGAGGGCACTGAAGCTTTCTTT
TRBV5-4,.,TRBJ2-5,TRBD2,CASSFRGGKETQYF,TGTGCCAGCAGCTTCCGGGGGGGGAAAGAGACCCAGTACTTC
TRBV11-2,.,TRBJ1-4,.,CASSLGQGSEKLFF,TGTGCCAGCAGCTTGGGGCAGGGGAGTGAAAAACTGTTTTTT
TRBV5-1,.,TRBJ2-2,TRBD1,CASSLETGISTGELFF,TGCGCCAGCAGCTTGGAGACAGGGATCAGCACCGGGGAGCTGTTTTTT
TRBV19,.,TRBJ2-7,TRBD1,CASRRGPGPSYEQYF,TGTGCCAGTAGAAGGGGGCCGGGGCCGTCCTACGAGCAGTACTTC
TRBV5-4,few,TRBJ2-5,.,CASSFLGRGETQYF,TGTGCCAGCAGCTTCCTAGGGAGGGGGGAGACCCAGTACTTC